The next 3 T cell receptor beta chains were all read from a single sample in a study of OX40 agonist ivuxolimab in advanced cancers. TCRdb keeps only in-frame clones here, not all; method: immunoSEQ multiplex PCR. In the table there are about 50,000 clones, more than 75% of which are singletons. Sample: CD4+ or CD8+ T cells sorted from blood, taken in a trial of the OX40 agonist ivuxolimab. These receptors all stem from an adult with an advanced solid tumor such as melanoma, head and neck, liver or kidney cancer.

This clone has only a few counts. This sequence joins TRBV6-1 and TRBJ1-5; D is possibly TRBD1 (5 bases). The CDR3 extends over 15 amino acids. V lost 4 bases and J lost 0, with 10 bases in between. Looked up from germline, CDR1 is MNHNS and CDR2 is SASEGT. The CDR3 coding sequence is TGTGCCAGCAGTGCCGGGACTCTTAGCAATCAGCCCCAGCATTTT. It yields the protein CASSAGTLSNQPQHF.

In this sample, this clone turned up a few times. The gene calls are TRBV5-4 and TRBJ2-7, with 8 bases lining up with TRBD1. Germline CDR1 is SGHNT and CDR2 is YYREEE (reference sequence). The CDR3 is 13 residues long. Germline trimming cut 3 bases from V and 2 bases from J; bases unmatched to any gene: 1. The CDR3 loop is CASSWTGTYEQYF. CDR3 sequence (DNA): TGTGCCAGCAGCTGGACAGGGACCTACGAGCAGTACTTC.

This chain joins TRBV19 and TRBJ1-3; D is unclear. This CDR3 region has 15 residues. CDR1 and CDR2 from the germline V gene are LNHDA and SQIVND (reference sequence). V was trimmed by 5 bases and J by 0 bases, leaving 11 bases between them. In DNA form, the CDR3 reads TGTGCCAGTAGTTGGACGGAGAGCTCTGGAAACACCATATATTTT. Amino acid sequence: CASSWTESSGNTIYF. The full variable domain, completed using reference TRBV19 and TRBJ1-3, is DGGITQSPKYLFRKEGQNVTLSCEQNLNHDAMYWYRQDPGQGLRLIYYSQIVNDFQKGDIAEGYSVSREKKESFPLTVTSAQKNPTAFYLCASSWTESSGNTIYFGEGSWLTVV.